These 25 T cell receptor beta chains were sequenced from one sample in a study of OX40 agonist ivuxolimab in advanced cancers. Clones were read by immunoSEQ multiplex PCR, and TCRdb kept only the in-frame ones, dropping some. The sample holds about 82,000 clones; just over 85% are singletons and the top ten take under 7.5%. This material consisted of CD4+ or CD8+ T cells sorted from blood, taken in a trial of the OX40 agonist ivuxolimab. These receptors originate from an adult with an advanced solid tumor such as melanoma, head and neck, liver or kidney cancer.

The chain is built from TRBV30 and TRBJ2-4, with D perhaps TRBD1 (5 bases). The germline V and J ends were trimmed by 0 bases and 8 bases, with 11 bases remaining between them. The CDR3 totals 13 residues. Germline CDR1 and CDR2: GTSNPN and SVGIG (reference sequence). CDR3 sequence (DNA): TGTGCCTGGAGTGTTAGGGGTCGCGACATTCAGTACTTC. Its translation: CAWSVRGRDIQYF. Supplemented by reference TRBV30 and TRBJ2-4, the full variable domain reads SQTIHQWPATLVQPVGSPLSLECTVEGTSNPNLYWYRQAAGRGLQLLFYSVGIGQISSEVPQNLSASRPQDRQFILSSKKLLLSDSGFYLCAWSVRGRDIQYFGAGTRLSVL.

This clone appeared once. The rearrangement joins TRBV11-2 to TRBJ2-1; D call uncertain. Germline CDR1 SGHAT, CDR2 FQNNGV. Trimming took 0 bases from V and 0 from J, leaving 12 bases between them. There are 17 residues in the CDR3. DNA for the CDR3: TGTGCCAGCAGCTTAGACAGGTTCTCGTCCTCCTACAATGAGCAGTTCTTC. This encodes CASSLDRFSSSYNEQFF. The full variable domain, with the rest looked up from reference TRBV11-2 and TRBJ2-1, is EAGVAQSPRYKIIEKRQSVAFWCNPISGHATLYWYQQILGQGPKLLIQFQNNGVVDDSQLPKDRFSAERLKGVDSTLKIQPAKLEDSAVYLCASSLDRFSSSYNEQFFGPGTRLTVL.

The rearrangement joins TRBV5-1 to TRBJ1-1, with D possibly matching TRBD1 (6 bases). CDR1 and CDR2 (germline): SGHRS, YFSETQ. This CDR3 spans 15 amino acids. V shed 3 bases and J shed 3 bases, with 15 bases lying between them. CDR3 coding DNA: TGCGCCAGCAGCTCACTACGGGGGGCGGACACTGAAGCTTTCTTT. Translation gives CASSSLRGADTEAFF.

This clone was detected a few times. The V and J genes are TRBV2 and TRBJ1-3; unclear D gene. The germline V and J ends were trimmed by 6 bases and 2 bases, with 5 bases remaining between them. In germline, CDR1 is SNHLY, CDR2 FYNNEI. The CDR3 runs to 12 residues. CDR3 sequence: CASRAAGNTIYF. CDR3 DNA: TGTGCCAGCAGGGCGGCTGGAAACACCATATATTTT.

The rearrangement joins TRBV7-9 to TRBJ1-5; D is ambiguous. Per the germline V gene, CDR1 is SEHNR and CDR2 is FQNEAQ (reference sequence). This CDR3 spans 14 amino acids. V was clipped by 6 bases and J by 0 bases, with 9 bases between them. CDR3 coding DNA: TGTGCCAGCAGTGAGAGTAATAGCAATCAGCCCCAGCATTTT. This encodes CASSESNSNQPQHF.

The V gene is TRBV5-6, the J gene TRBJ2-7, with D perhaps TRBD2 (5 bases). From germline, CDR1 is SGHDT and CDR2 YYEEEE. This CDR3 has 16 residues. The V end lost 0 bases, the J end lost 5 bases, and 18 bases lay between the germline ends. The CDR3 DNA reads as TGTGCCAGCAGCTTGGATGGGCTAGCTTTTGCCGACGAGCAGTACTTC. Protein sequence: CASSLDGLAFADEQYF.

The chain couples TRBV7-3 to TRBJ2-7; D not resolved. V lost 3 bases to trimming and J lost 5 bases, with 17 bases between them. This CDR3 is built from 15 residues. CDR1 and CDR2 from the germline V gene are SGHTA and FQGTGA. The CDR3 bases are TGTGCCAGCAGCTTTCGGAGCATTCCTCCCCACGAGCAGTACTTC. This sequence encodes CASSFRSIPPHEQYF.

This chain joins TRBV7-8 and TRBJ1-3; no clear D. CDR1 and CDR2 from the germline V gene are SGHVS and FQNEAQ. The V and J ends lost 5 bases and 1 base respectively, with 12 bases between them. The CDR3 loop spans 15 amino acids. CDR3 amino acids: CASSLEWISGNTIYF. As DNA, the CDR3 is TGTGCCAGCAGCCTCGAGTGGATTTCTGGAAACACCATATATTTT.

This rearrangement joins TRBV18 to TRBJ1-2; D gene uncertain. CDR1 KGHSH and CDR2 LQKENI come from the germline V gene. Trimming took 4 bases from V and 3 from J, leaving 6 bases between them. The CDR3 extends over 12 amino acids. The CDR3 DNA reads TGTGCCAGCTCACACACAGACTATGGCTACACCTTC. The encoded protein is CASSHTDYGYTF.

This clone was recorded at least ten times. The chain combines TRBV2 with TRBJ1-1, with TRBD1 matching over 9 bases. V lost 7 bases, J lost 10 bases, and 7 bases stayed unmatched. This CDR3 is 12 amino acids long. Germline assignment: CDR1 SNHLY and CDR2 FYNNEI. The CDR3 nucleotides are TGTGCCAGCATCGGGACAGGGCGGGCAGCTTTCTTT. This sequence encodes CASIGTGRAAFF. The entire variable domain, with the rest obtained from reference TRBV2 and TRBJ1-1, is as follows: EPEVTQTPSHQVTQMGQEVILRCVPISNHLYFYWYRQILGQKVEFLVSFYNNEISEKSEIFDDQFSVERPDGSNFTLKIRSTKLEDSAMYFCASIGTGRAAFFGQGTRLTVV.

The rearrangement joins TRBV5-1 to TRBJ1-1, with 7 bases lining up with TRBD1. The V gene end was trimmed by 5 bases and the J gene end by 0 bases; junction bases not matched to a gene: 10. This CDR3 has 16 residues. Germline CDR1 and CDR2: SGHRS and YFSETQ. The CDR3 nucleotides read TGCGCCAGCAGTCTACAGGGGTTCCCTGTGAACACTGAAGCTTTCTTT. Translating it yields CASSLQGFPVNTEAFF. The full variable domain, with the rest looked up from reference TRBV5-1 and TRBJ1-1, is KAGVTQTPRYLIKTRGQQVTLSCSPISGHRSVSWYQQTPGQGLQFLFEYFSETQRNKGNFPGRFSGRQFSNSRSEMNVSTLELGDSALYLCASSLQGFPVNTEAFFGQGTRLTVV.

The chain employs TRBV6-8 and TRBJ1-4; D not certain. V gave up 4 bases and J gave up 0 bases, with 0 bases separating them. The CDR3 is 12 residues long. Germline CDR1 is MNHGY and CDR2 is SAAAGT. DNA of the CDR3: TGTGCCAGCAGTTCAACTAATGAAAAACTGTTTTTT. Translation gives CASSSTNEKLFF.

CDR3 bases: TGTGCCAGCAGCCTGCGCGGGACCTCCGGCTTGGGGACAAAAGTGCAGTTCTTC. Translation: CASSLRGTSGLGTKVQFF. The rearrangement links TRBV27 to TRBJ2-1; D could derive from TRBD1 or TRBD2 (6 bases each). Germline CDR1 is MNHEY and CDR2 is SMNVEV (reference sequence). The V end was cut by 6 bases, the J end by 12 bases, with 33 bases between. The CDR3 has 18 amino acids.

About this clone: A junction boundary mismatches the germline segment, possibly from a read error. V gene TRBV19 combines with J gene TRBJ1-1, with D possibly matching TRBD1 (5 bases). Looked up from germline, CDR1 is LNHDA and CDR2 is SQIVND (reference sequence). The CDR3 covers 14 residues. The CDR3 nucleotides read TGTGCCAGTAGAATAGGGAGGGGAAACACTGAAGCTTTCTTT. This sequence encodes CASRIGRGNTEAFF.

The V and J genes are TRBV11-2 and TRBJ2-3; D uncertain. The V gene lost 4 bases and the J gene lost 6 bases, with 14 bases spanning the gap. The germline CDR1 and CDR2 sequences are SGHAT and FQNNGV. The CDR3 is 14 residues long. The CDR3 reads CASSSRGVRDTQYF. The CDR3 DNA reads TGTGCCAGCAGCTCCCGTGGCGTGCGTGATACGCAGTATTTT.

This chain links TRBV7-2 with TRBJ2-3, with a weak D call TRBD2 (5 bases). Trimming left V 5 bases short and J 6 bases short, with 18 bases between. Germline V lookup: CDR1 SGHTA, CDR2 FQGNSA. The CDR3 runs 15 residues. CDR3 bases: TGTGCCAGCAGCCATGAGGAGGTGAGAGGGGATACGCAGTATTTT. It codes for CASSHEEVRGDTQYF.

The chain couples TRBV14 to TRBJ1-2, with TRBD1 as a possible D gene (6 bases). Trimming cost V 3 bases and J 9 bases, with 11 bases left between them. The CDR3 consists of 12 residues. Germline CDR1 is SGHDN and CDR2 is FVKESK. For the CDR3, the DNA is TGTGCCAGCAGCCATCGGGGGCTACGCTACACCTTC. As protein: CASSHRGLRYTF.

V is TRBV5-6 and J is TRBJ1-2, with a possible D match to TRBD1 (5 bases). V shed 0 bases and J shed 0 bases, with 9 bases lying between them. This CDR3 contains 15 residues. The germline gives CDR1 SGHDT, CDR2 YYEEEE. The CDR3 sequence: CASSLGQKSNYGYTF. The CDR3 DNA reads as TGTGCCAGCAGCTTGGGACAGAAGTCTAACTATGGCTACACCTTC.

The chain couples TRBV5-6 to TRBJ1-2, with a weak D call TRBD1 (5 bases). Germline values: CDR1 SGHDT, CDR2 YYEEEE. The CDR3 runs 16 residues. With 0 bases removed from V and 4 bases from J, the gap between germline ends came to 16 bases. For the CDR3, the DNA is TGTGCCAGCAGCTTGGCTTCGGGAGGGGCTCGCTATGGCTACACCTTC. Its translation is CASSLASGGARYGYTF.

This chain links TRBV18 with TRBJ2-7, with D hard to call. The germline CDR1 and CDR2 sequences are KGHSH and LQKENI. The CDR3 contains 13 residues. V was shortened by 11 bases and J by 2 bases, with 16 bases between the two germline ends. CDR3 protein: CAGPGLGTYEQYF. CDR3 sequence (DNA): TGTGCCGGACCGGGCCTAGGGACCTACGAGCAGTACTTC.

The V and J genes are TRBV5-6 and TRBJ1-2; D perhaps matches TRBD1 (5 bases). V dropped 5 bases and J dropped 8 bases, with 13 bases sitting between them. The germline V gene has CDR1 SGHDT and CDR2 YYEEEE. The CDR3 consists of 12 residues. The CDR3 coding sequence is TGTGCCAGCAGAGCTCTCCGGGACGGCTACACCTTC. This encodes CASRALRDGYTF.

The rearrangement links TRBV9 to TRBJ2-1, with D maybe TRBD1 (5 bases). CDR1 SGDLS and CDR2 YYNGEE come from the germline V gene. V was shortened by 4 bases and J by 6 bases, with 17 bases between the two germline ends. The CDR3 runs 15 residues. The CDR3 is CASSQDNRQSNEQFF. Written as DNA, the CDR3 is TGTGCCAGCAGCCAGGACAATAGACAGAGCAATGAGCAGTTCTTC.

The chain carries TRBV5-1 and TRBJ2-1; TRBD2 matches 9 bases. The CDR3 has 16 residues. The J segment lost 8 bases and the V segment lost 2 bases, leaving 11 bases of the junction unmatched. Germline CDR1 and CDR2: SGHRS and YFSETQ. The CDR3 spells CASSFNMAGGPYEQFF. Written as DNA, the CDR3 is TGCGCCAGCAGCTTCAATATGGCGGGGGGGCCGTATGAGCAGTTCTTC.

The chain recombines TRBV4-2 with TRBJ2-5, with a weak D call TRBD1 (5 bases). The J call could be wrong; TRBJ2-7 is a better fit for the DNA end. CDR3 size: 15 residues. In germline, CDR1 is LGHNA, CDR2 YNFKEQ. This CDR3 is CASSQKVDSSYEQYF. DNA of the CDR3: TGTGCCAGCAGCCAAAAAGTAGACAGCTCCTACGAGCAGTACTTC.

The rearrangement joins TRBV4-2 to TRBJ2-7, with no clear D. The CDR3 totals 13 residues. Trimming stripped 0 bases from V and 8 bases from J, with 11 bases between. Germline CDR1 LGHNA, CDR2 YNFKEQ. The CDR3 DNA sequence: TGTGCCAGCAGCCAAGAAAGGAGCAACAAGCAGTACTTC. Amino acids: CASSQERSNKQYF.